These 32 T cell receptor beta chains were all obtained from the same sample, sequenced in a study of blood T cell repertoires in COVID-19. TCRdb keeps only in-frame clones here, not all; method: immunoSEQ multiplex PCR. Among a few hundred thousand clones listed, 85% were seen once. Sequenced material: peripheral blood. The receptor set was obtained from a woman in her 70s with COVID-19, enrolled during active disease.

This chain connects TRBV7-2 to TRBJ2-3; D gene unclear. The CDR3 has 13 residues. The V gene's germline CDR1 is SGHTA and CDR2 FQGNSA. Deletions cut 5 bases from V and 2 bases from J, with 8 bases between. CDR3 bases: TGTGCCAGCAGCAGAGCTTACACAGATACGCAGTATTTT. It translates to CASSRAYTDTQYF.

The DNA of the CDR3 is TGTGCCAGCAGTCCAACCGGGACAGGGTTATATGGCTACACCTTC. This gives the protein CASSPTGTGLYGYTF. The J gene is TRBJ1-2, the V gene TRBV6-4; 9 nucleotides match TRBD1. Germline lookup yields CDR1 MRHNA and CDR2 SNTAGT. J was trimmed by 5 bases and V by 5 bases; bases with no gene match: 9. The CDR3 length is 15 residues.

This clone was seen a handful of times. The rearrangement uses TRBV9 and TRBJ1-2, with 8 bases identical to TRBD1. The V gene's germline CDR1 is SGDLS and CDR2 YYNGEE. This CDR3 contains 16 residues. Unmatched junction bases numbered 8, after V lost 2 bases and J lost 2 bases. The CDR3 region is CASSVGAGGWNYGYTF. The CDR3 DNA is TGTGCCAGCAGCGTTGGAGCAGGGGGCTGGAACTATGGCTACACCTTC.

The V and J genes are TRBV7-8 and TRBJ2-2; D remains unclear. The CDR3 extends over 16 amino acids. The V end lost 5 bases, the J end lost 1 base, and 14 bases lay between the germline ends. The germline V gene encodes CDR1 SGHVS and CDR2 FQNEAQ. CDR3: CASSPTLDKNTGELFF. The CDR3 DNA reads TGTGCCAGCAGCCCTACCCTCGACAAGAACACCGGGGAGCTGTTTTTT.

V gene TRBV9 combines with J gene TRBJ1-4, with D perhaps matching TRBD1 (6 bases). The CDR3 runs to 14 residues. Germline V gene lookup returns CDR1 SGDLS and CDR2 YYNGEE. V shed 3 bases and J shed 7 bases, with 13 bases lying between them. This CDR3 reads CASSATGGREKLFF. The CDR3 DNA is TGTGCCAGCAGCGCGACAGGTGGACGTGAAAAACTGTTTTTT.

V usage is TRBV13 and J usage is TRBJ1-1, with a tentative D call TRBD1 (5 bases). The CDR3 spans 14 residues. Germline V CDR1 and CDR2: PRHDT, FYEKMQ (reference sequence). V was clipped by 5 bases and J by 1 base, with 11 bases between them. Here the CDR3 reads CASSHVGGNTEAFF. The CDR3 coding sequence is TGTGCCAGCAGCCATGTGGGGGGGAACACTGAAGCTTTCTTT.

The rearrangement joins TRBV4-1 to TRBJ2-2, with TRBD2 as a possible D gene (6 bases). CDR3 size: 18 residues. The germline V gene encodes CDR1 MGHRA and CDR2 YSYEKL. Trimming cost V 3 bases and J 1 base, with 18 bases left between them. The CDR3 protein is CASSQGRRDSGNTGELFF. Written as DNA, the CDR3 is TGCGCCAGCAGCCAGGGACGCCGGGACTCAGGGAACACCGGGGAGCTGTTTTTT.

The genes are TRBV4-1 and TRBJ1-2, with D unclear. Germline values: CDR1 MGHRA, CDR2 YSYEKL. The CDR3 loop spans 15 amino acids. Deletions cut 0 bases from V and 3 bases from J, with 11 bases between. DNA of the CDR3: TGCGCCAGCAGCCAAGATTCGGGATCGCACTATGGCTACACCTTC. It is translated as CASSQDSGSHYGYTF.

This clone was picked up a small number of times. This chain connects TRBV12-5 to TRBJ1-1; D is ambiguous. The CDR3 is 13 residues long. The germline CDR1 and CDR2 sequences are LGHNT and FRNRAP. V gave up 0 bases and J gave up 2 bases, with 4 bases separating them. This CDR3 reads CASGLVLNTEAFF. The CDR3 bases are TGTGCTAGTGGTTTGGTACTAAACACTGAAGCTTTCTTT. The variable domain in full, completed from reference TRBV12-5 and TRBJ1-1, reads DARVTQTPRHKVTEMGQEVTMRCQPILGHNTVFWYRQTMMQGLELLAYFRNRAPLDDSGMPKDRFSAEMPDATLATLKIQPSEPRDSAVYFCASGLVLNTEAFFGQGTRLTVV.

The CDR3 DNA reads TGTGCCAGCAGCTCACGACAGACTGCCTACGAGCAGTACTTC. This sequence encodes CASSSRQTAYEQYF. The gene calls are TRBV7-9 and TRBJ2-7; D is perhaps TRBD1 (5 bases). Trimming removed 4 bases at V and 2 bases at J, with 12 bases between. CDR3 length: 14 amino acids. CDR1 SEHNR and CDR2 FQNEAQ come from the germline V gene (reference sequence).

This chain connects TRBV12-3 or TRBV12-4 to TRBJ1-1; perhaps TRBD1 as D (5 bases). Trimming took off 6 bases at V and 0 bases at J, with 8 bases between the two ends. The CDR3 consists of 13 residues. The CDR3 coding sequence is TGTGCCAGCAGAACAGGAATGAACACTGAAGCTTTCTTT. It encodes CASRTGMNTEAFF.

This clone was counted only a few times. This chain links TRBV7-9 with TRBJ1-6, with TRBD1 as a possible D gene (5 bases). The V gene lost 5 bases and the J gene lost 3 bases, with 11 bases spanning the gap. CDR1 is SEHNR, CDR2 FQNEAQ, per germline (reference sequence). The length of the CDR3 is 15 residues. The CDR3 loop is CASSEQADYNSPLHF. The CDR3 DNA follows: TGTGCCAGCAGCGAACAGGCTGACTATAATTCACCCCTCCACTTT.

The table lists this clone with a count of one. The V call is TRBV9, the J call TRBJ2-1; 10 bases map to TRBD2. V was pared by 0 bases and J by 9 bases, with 12 bases of the junction left unmatched. Germline V gives CDR1 SGDLS, CDR2 YYNGEE. This CDR3 spans 17 amino acids. This CDR3 is CASSVAASGGKGTEQFF. CDR3 in DNA: TGTGCCAGCAGCGTAGCGGCTAGCGGGGGAAAAGGAACTGAGCAGTTCTTC.

This clone was detected many times. CDR3 amino acids: CSLGQGLLQFF. CDR3 nucleotide sequence: TGCAGCCTGGGACAGGGGCTTTTGCAGTTCTTC. V is TRBV29-1 and J is TRBJ2-1; TRBD1 matches at 10 bases. The germline V gene has CDR1 SQVTM and CDR2 ANQGSEA. This CDR3 has 11 amino acids. The V and J ends lost 8 bases and 12 bases, in that order; junction bases with no gene match: 7.

The chain uses TRBV12-3 or TRBV12-4 and TRBJ2-7; 8 bases line up with TRBD1. This CDR3 region has 13 residues. Trimming took 4 bases from V and 6 from J; bases not matched to a gene: 5. CDR3 protein: CASSSDRGGEQYF. DNA of the CDR3: TGTGCCAGCAGTTCTGACAGGGGTGGCGAGCAGTACTTC.

The DNA of the CDR3 is TGTGCCAGCAGCCCCAACCAGGGGGGAGGCTACACCTTC. Translating gives CASSPNQGGGYTF. This sequence joins TRBV7-8 and TRBJ1-2; TRBD1 matches at 7 bases. CDR1 is SGHVS and CDR2 is FQNEAQ in the germline V gene. The CDR3 runs to 13 residues. J gave up 8 bases and V 5 bases, and 8 bases lay outside the gene matches.

This chain connects TRBV7-3 to TRBJ1-6; possibly TRBD1 for D (6 bases). The germline gives CDR1 SGHTA, CDR2 FQGTGA. CDR3 length equals 14 residues. V was cut by 5 bases and J by 10 bases, with 15 bases left in between. Here the CDR3 reads CASSLDRMGSPLHF. The CDR3 DNA reads TGTGCCAGCAGCCTGGACAGAATGGGGTCACCCCTCCACTTT.

This sequence joins TRBV7-2 and TRBJ2-1, with D perhaps matching TRBD1 (6 bases). Germline lookup yields CDR1 SGHTA and CDR2 FQGNSA. CDR3 length: 15 residues. V dropped 3 bases and J dropped 6 bases, with 15 bases sitting between them. DNA for the CDR3: TGTGCCAGCAGCTTCGGACAGATAGGGCTCAATGAGCAGTTCTTC. It translates to CASSFGQIGLNEQFF.

CDR3 nucleotides: TGCGCCAGCAGCCACCCCCGGACATATGGCTACACCTTC. Its translation: CASSHPRTYGYTF. The chain joins TRBV4-1 to TRBJ1-2; weak D call: TRBD1 (5 bases). Trimming took off 3 bases at V and 5 bases at J, with 10 bases between the two ends. This CDR3 is built from 13 residues. Germline-derived CDR1 and CDR2 are MGHRA and YSYEKL.

DNA of the CDR3: TGTGCCAGCAGCTTAAGGAGGGGGCGAGATCAGCCCCAGCATTTT. Amino acids: CASSLRRGRDQPQHF. The chain employs TRBV7-2 and TRBJ1-5; 7 bases are shared with TRBD1. Germline V gives CDR1 SGHTA, CDR2 FQGNSA. Unmatched junction bases numbered 6, after V lost 2 bases and J lost 5 bases. CDR3 length: 15 amino acids.

This chain connects TRBV3-1 (or the pseudogene TRBV3-2) to TRBJ2-7; tentatively, D is TRBD1 (6 bases). The CDR3 totals 12 residues. Germline assignment: CDR1 LGHDT and CDR2 YNNKEL (reference sequence). The V gene lost 3 bases and the J gene lost 6 bases, with 9 bases spanning the gap. The CDR3 reads CASSQGAGEQYF. For the CDR3, the DNA is TGTGCCAGCAGCCAGGGGGCAGGCGAGCAGTACTTC.

The chain recombines TRBV28 with TRBJ2-7; tentatively, D is TRBD1 (6 bases). V gave up 1 base and J gave up 0 bases, with 13 bases separating them. Germline V gene data show CDR1 as MDHEN and CDR2 as SYDVKM. This CDR3 is 16 amino acids long. As DNA, the CDR3 is TGTGCCAGCAGTTTATATTACAGGACAGCCTCCTACGAGCAGTACTTC. As protein: CASSLYYRTASYEQYF.

The chain uses TRBV7-2 and TRBJ2-7, with 9 bases aligning to TRBD2. This CDR3 contains 14 residues. With V trimmed by 5 bases and J by 6 bases, 8 bases remained unmatched. Germline V lookup: CDR1 SGHTA, CDR2 FQGNSA. The CDR3 reads CASSSSGTSIEQYF. The DNA of the CDR3 is TGTGCCAGCAGCAGCTCCGGGACTAGCATCGAGCAGTACTTC.

V usage is TRBV9 and J usage is TRBJ2-7, with 7 bases identical to TRBD2. Germline V lookup: CDR1 SGDLS, CDR2 YYNGEE. The V gene end was trimmed by 0 bases and the J gene end by 2 bases; junction bases not matched to a gene: 8. This CDR3 is 16 amino acids long. The CDR3: CASSVAGLAETYEQYF. CDR3 coding DNA: TGTGCCAGCAGCGTAGCTGGGCTAGCGGAAACCTACGAGCAGTACTTC.

The rearrangement uses TRBV5-1 and TRBJ2-1, with D possibly TRBD2 on 5 matching bases. Trimming pared 7 bases from V and 5 bases from J, leaving 19 bases between. In germline, CDR1 is SGHRS, CDR2 YFSETQ. This CDR3 contains 15 residues. CDR3 DNA sequence: TGCGCCAGCGGTAACGGGGTGTCTGTCAACAATGAGCAGTTCTTC. Translated: CASGNGVSVNNEQFF.

The chain couples TRBV19 to TRBJ1-2; D is uncertain. Germline V gene lookup returns CDR1 LNHDA and CDR2 SQIVND (reference sequence). Trimming took 3 bases from V and 2 from J, leaving 10 bases between them. This CDR3 spans 14 amino acids. This CDR3 is CASSMMATNYGYTF. The CDR3 DNA reads as TGTGCCAGTAGTATGATGGCCACAAACTATGGCTACACCTTC. The whole variable domain, remainder taken from reference TRBV19 and TRBJ1-2, is DGGITQSPKYLFRKEGQNVTLSCEQNLNHDAMYWYRQDPGQGLRLIYYSQIVNDFQKGDIAEGYSVSREKKESFPLTVTSAQKNPTAFYLCASSMMATNYGYTFGSGTRLTVV.

This clone was recorded only once. The rearrangement links TRBV28 to TRBJ1-2; possibly TRBD1 for D (5 bases). CDR3 length: 15 residues. CDR1 and CDR2 from the germline V gene are MDHEN and SYDVKM. Trimming left V 3 bases short and J 4 bases short, with 15 bases between. CDR3 residues: CASSFTPPDIYGYTF. The CDR3, as DNA: TGTGCCAGCAGTTTTACGCCCCCGGACATCTATGGCTACACCTTC.

CDR3 amino acids: CASLGQGGPSNTEAFF. In DNA form, the CDR3 reads TGCGCCAGCCTGGGACAGGGGGGCCCTTCGAACACTGAAGCTTTCTTT. The gene calls are TRBV4-1 and TRBJ1-1, with 11 bases lining up with TRBD1. The CDR3 is 16 amino acids. The V and J ends lost 8 bases and 1 base, in that order; junction bases with no gene match: 9. Germline V gene sequence: CDR1 MGHRA, CDR2 YSYEKL.

This clone showed up just once. The V gene is TRBV15, the J gene TRBJ1-5; TRBD1 is a possible D gene (5 bases). The CDR3 spans 15 residues. Germline V lookup: CDR1 LNHNV, CDR2 YYDKDF (reference sequence). The V end lost 4 bases, the J end lost 7 bases, and 17 bases lay between the germline ends. CDR3: CATSMVGTLHQPQHF. CDR3 coding DNA: TGTGCCACCAGCATGGTCGGGACTCTCCACCAGCCCCAGCATTTT.

The gene calls are TRBV10-1 and TRBJ2-1; 9 nucleotides line up with TRBD2. Germline V gene lookup returns CDR1 WNHNN and CDR2 SYGVQD (reference sequence). The CDR3 consists of 17 residues. V trimming: 0 bases; J trimming: 6 bases; junction bases outside the gene matches: 9. CDR3 in DNA: TGCGCCAGCAGTGAGTCGAGAAGCGGGGGGTCTCTCAATGAGCAGTTCTTC. This translates into CASSESRSGGSLNEQFF.

The chain employs TRBV4-2 and TRBJ1-1; D is unresolved. The ends were cut back, 1 base at V and 4 bases at J, with 19 bases in the middle. The CDR3 spans 17 residues. Germline CDR1 reads LGHNA; CDR2 reads YNFKEQ. CDR3 region: CASSQAGRGWMGTEAFF. The CDR3 DNA reads TGTGCCAGCAGCCAAGCGGGTCGCGGGTGGATGGGCACTGAAGCTTTCTTT.

The table lists this clone with a count of one. The rearrangement links TRBV24-1 to TRBJ1-2; D is possibly TRBD1 (5 bases). Germline CDR1 KGHDR, CDR2 SFDVKD. This CDR3 spans 13 amino acids. Trimming cost V 2 bases and J 10 bases, with 13 bases left between them. The CDR3 bases are TGTGCCACCAGTGATTCTCTGACAGATTACTACACCTTC. Protein: CATSDSLTDYYTF.